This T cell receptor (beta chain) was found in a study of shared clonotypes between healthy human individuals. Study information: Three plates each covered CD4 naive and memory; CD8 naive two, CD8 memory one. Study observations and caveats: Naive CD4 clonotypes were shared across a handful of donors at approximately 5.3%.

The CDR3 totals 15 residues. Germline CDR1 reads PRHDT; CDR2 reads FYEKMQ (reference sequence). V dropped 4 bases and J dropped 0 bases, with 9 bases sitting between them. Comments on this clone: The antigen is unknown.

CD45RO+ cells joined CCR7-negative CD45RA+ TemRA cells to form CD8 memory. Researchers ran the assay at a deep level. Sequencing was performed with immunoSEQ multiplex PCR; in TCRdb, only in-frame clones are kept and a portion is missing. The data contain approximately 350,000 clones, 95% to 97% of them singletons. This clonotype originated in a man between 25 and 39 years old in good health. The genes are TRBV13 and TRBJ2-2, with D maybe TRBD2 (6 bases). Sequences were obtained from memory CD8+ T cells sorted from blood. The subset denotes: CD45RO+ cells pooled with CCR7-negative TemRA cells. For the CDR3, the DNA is TGTGCCAGCAGCTCGCGACTAGCGAACACCGGGGAGCTGTTTTTT. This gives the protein CASSSRLANTGELFF. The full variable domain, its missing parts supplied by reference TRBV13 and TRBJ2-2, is AAGVIQSPRHLIKEKRETATLKCYPIPRHDTVYWYQQGPGQDPQFLISFYEKMQSDKGSIPDRFSAQQFSDYHSELNMSSLELGDSALYFCASSSRLANTGELFFGEGSRLTVL.